This paragraph covers one TCR beta chain sequence. This specimen comes from a study of blood T cell repertoires in COVID-19. Across the study: Both acute and convalescent COVID-19 samples were obtained from the United States, Italy and Spain. The cDNA or gDNA used as material had been derived from T cells, B-cell-depleted T cells, or PBMCs.

Source study methods: Researchers report that nucleated cell counts were estimated from reference gene primer amplification. Using immunoSEQ multiplex PCR, the repertoire was profiled, and TCRdb retains in-frame clones only, with some absent. V and J calls and clone size are given by that table; D and trimming were obtained from the DNA. Among roughly 150,000 clones listed, about 83% were seen once. The CDR3 contains 14 residues. The V segment lost 1 base and the J segment 3 bases; nucleotides outside the gene matches: 2. The germline V gene has CDR1 SGHRS and CDR2 YFSETQ. The chain combines TRBV5-1 with TRBJ2-7, with TRBD1 identical over 9 bases. The source of this sequence is a man between 65 and 79 years old who had recovered from COVID-19. The sample consisted of peripheral blood. Written as DNA, the CDR3 is TGCGCCAGCAGCTTGAGGGACAGGGACTACGAGCAGTACTTC. As protein: CASSLRDRDYEQYF.